This is a list of T cell receptor beta chains from one sample in a study of post-analysis software for immune sequencing data. TCRdb fed the PCR reads into MiXCR, producing one record per CDR3 protein. The repertoire includes hundreds of thousands of distinct CDR3 sequences, around 40% of them detected once, and 9% to 13% sits in the top ten. Sequencing used blood. The source of these receptors is a girl aged 10 to 17 with multiple sclerosis. The CDR3 runs from the conserved cysteine through the conserved F or W. Only part of the rows carry a size: once, few, many, or a class if the clone is expanded.

size: NA
length: 12
V: TRBV7-9
CDR3: CASNWVGETQYF

size: NA
length: 14
V: TRBV14
CDR3: CASSQEVNDYEQYF

size: NA
length: 15
V: TRBV5-1
CDR3: CASSFQGMSYNEQYF

size: NA
length: 15
V: TRBV20-1
CDR3: CSARLTSGAGYEQFF

size: few
length: 16
V: TRBV9
CDR3: CASSVKGLAGAYEQYF

size: NA
length: 14
V: TRBV7-8
CDR3: CASSSGPKLYEQYF

size: few
length: 12
V: TRBV20-1
CDR3: CSAERQANEQFF

size: few
length: 14
V: TRBV20-1
CDR3: CSARAGGVNQPQHF

size: NA
length: 12
V: TRBV29-1
CDR3: CSVVAGQETQYF

size: NA
length: 18
V: TRBV28
CDR3: CASSLEPLTGDFYYEQYF

size: few
length: 16
V: TRBV5-6
CDR3: CASSVGGRSSYNEQFF

size: few
length: 14
V: TRBV5-5
CDR3: CASSLDRAAQPQHF

size: NA
length: 15
V: TRBV6-1
CDR3: CASTVESHGAYEQYF

size: few
length: 14
V: TRBV19
CDR3: CASSLGLSHNEQFF

size: NA
length: 14
V: TRBV29-1
CDR3: CSVEDDSRAYEQYF

size: NA
length: 16
V: TRBV9
CDR3: CASSEGGGRDNQPQHF

size: few
length: 14
V: TRBV6-5
CDR3: CASSHGQGNQPQHF

size: NA
length: 12
V: TRBV29-1
CDR3: CSSREGAGELFF

size: NA
length: 14
V: TRBV12-3/TRBV12-4
CDR3: CASSLVEGSYEQYF

size: NA
length: 12
V: TRBV20-1
CDR3: CSARIRPYEQYF

size: NA
length: 19
V: TRBV5-6
CDR3: CASSRLQGGRYPSQYEQYF

size: few
length: 16
V: TRBV7-3
CDR3: CASSPLPGLAPDEQYF

size: few
length: 13
V: TRBV10-3
CDR3: CAISADRGYGYTF

size: few
length: 16
V: TRBV11-3
CDR3: CASSLGGFSGNNEQFF

size: NA
length: 16
V: TRBV28
CDR3: CASSLAVDRFYNEQFF

size: NA
length: 14
V: TRBV18
CDR3: CASSPPDRLETQYF

size: NA
length: 13
V: TRBV12-5
CDR3: CASAQSGAYEQYF

size: few
length: 13
V: TRBV10-3
CDR3: CAISLSGQETQYF

size: NA
length: 14
V: TRBV7-9
CDR3: CASSLEGYTPEAFF

size: few
length: 14
V: TRBV6-5
CDR3: CASTLGGVNTEAFF

size: NA
length: 15
V: TRBV29-1
CDR3: CSVVSGSGRLDTQYF

size: NA
length: 12
V: TRBV29-1
CDR3: CSVGAALGGYTF

size: NA
length: 12
V: TRBV7-2
CDR3: CASSRDNNEQFF

size: once
length: 16
V: TRBV19
CDR3: CASSPRGTPDHNEQFF

size: NA
length: 18
V: TRBV9
CDR3: CASSVAAAGGADYYGYTF

size: NA
length: 15
V: TRBV28
CDR3: CASSFSDRNNSPLHF

size: NA
length: 15
V: TRBV5-1
CDR3: CASSRLAGTTYEQYF

size: NA
length: 12
V: TRBV7-2
CDR3: CASNLVRGGNTF

size: NA
length: 13
V: TRBV7-9
CDR3: CASSLVAFNEQFF

size: NA
length: 17
V: TRBV4-2
CDR3: CASSQEGSLLGGSGYTF

size: NA
length: 15
V: TRBV28
CDR3: CASANGGEYQETQYF

size: NA
length: 19
V: TRBV5-1
CDR3: CASSLLQREALSSYNEQFF

size: NA
length: 16
V: TRBV7-2
CDR3: CASSLGSGGNTDTQYF

size: NA
length: 16
V: TRBV6-5
CDR3: CASSYSGTSGRGSQYF